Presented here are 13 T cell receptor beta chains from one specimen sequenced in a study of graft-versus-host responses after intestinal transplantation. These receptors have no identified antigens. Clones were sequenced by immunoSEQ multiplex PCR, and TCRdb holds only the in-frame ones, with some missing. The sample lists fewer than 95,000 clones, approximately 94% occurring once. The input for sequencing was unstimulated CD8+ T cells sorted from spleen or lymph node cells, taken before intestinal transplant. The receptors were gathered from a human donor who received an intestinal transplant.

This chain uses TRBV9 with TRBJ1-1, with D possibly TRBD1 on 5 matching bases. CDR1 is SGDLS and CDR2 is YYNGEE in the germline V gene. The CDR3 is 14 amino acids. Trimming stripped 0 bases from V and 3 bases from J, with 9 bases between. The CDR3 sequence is CASSVGGSDTEAFF. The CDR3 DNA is TGTGCCAGCAGCGTAGGGGGCTCAGACACTGAAGCTTTCTTT. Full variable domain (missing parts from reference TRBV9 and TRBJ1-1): DSGVTQTPKHLITATGQRVTLRCSPRSGDLSVYWYQQSLDQGLQFLIQYYNGEERAKGNILERFSAQQFPDLHSELNLSSLELGDSALYFCASSVGGSDTEAFFGQGTRLTVV.

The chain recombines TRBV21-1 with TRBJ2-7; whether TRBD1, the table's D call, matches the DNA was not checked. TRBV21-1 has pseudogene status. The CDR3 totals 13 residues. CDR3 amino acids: CASSKGGMGEQYF. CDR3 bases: TGTGCCAGCAGCAAAGGGGGCATGGGGGAGCAGTACTTC.

This chain's CDR3 is CASSLGQLTDTQYF. CDR3 DNA: TGTGCCAGCAGCTTGGGACAGCTGACAGATACGCAGTATTTT. The rearrangement links TRBV5-6 to TRBJ2-3; D may be TRBD1 (5 bases). There are 14 residues in the CDR3. V was cut by 0 bases and J by 3 bases, with 8 bases left in between. Germline V CDR1 and CDR2: SGHDT, YYEEEE. Looking up the rest from reference TRBV5-6 and TRBJ2-3 gives the full variable domain: DAGVTQSPTHLIKTRGQQVTLRCSPKSGHDTVSWYQQALGQGPQFIFQYYEEEERQRGNFPDRFSGHQFPNYSSELNVNALLLGDSALYLCASSLGQLTDTQYFGPGTRLTVL.

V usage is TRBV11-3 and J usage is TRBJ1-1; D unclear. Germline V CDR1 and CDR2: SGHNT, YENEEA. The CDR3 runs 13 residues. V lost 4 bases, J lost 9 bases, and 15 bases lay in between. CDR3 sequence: CASSSILRAKAFF. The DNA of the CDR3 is TGTGCCAGCAGCTCGATATTGAGGGCTAAAGCTTTCTTT.

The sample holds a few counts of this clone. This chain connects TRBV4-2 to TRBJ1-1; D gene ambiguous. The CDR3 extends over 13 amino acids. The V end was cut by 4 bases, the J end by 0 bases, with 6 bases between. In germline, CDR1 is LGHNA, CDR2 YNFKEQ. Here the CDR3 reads CASSPGVNTEAFF. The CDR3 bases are TGTGCCAGCAGCCCAGGCGTGAACACTGAAGCTTTCTTT.

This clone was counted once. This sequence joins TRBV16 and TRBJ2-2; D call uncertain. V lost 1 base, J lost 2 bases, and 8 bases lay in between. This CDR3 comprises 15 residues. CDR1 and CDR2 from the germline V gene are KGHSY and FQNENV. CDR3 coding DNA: TGTGCCAGCAGCCAATTCAACAGTAACACCGGGGAGCTGTTTTTT. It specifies CASSQFNSNTGELFF. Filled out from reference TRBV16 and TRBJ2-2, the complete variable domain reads GEEVAQTPKHLVRGEGQKAKLYCAPIKGHSYVFWYQQVLKNEFKFLISFQNENVFDETGMPKERFSAKCLPNSPCSLEIQATKLEDSAVYFCASSQFNSNTGELFFGEGSRLTVL.

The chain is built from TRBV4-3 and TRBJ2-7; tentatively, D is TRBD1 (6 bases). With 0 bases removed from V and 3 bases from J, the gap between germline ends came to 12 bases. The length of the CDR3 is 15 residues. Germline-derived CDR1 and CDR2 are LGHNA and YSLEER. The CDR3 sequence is CASSQDPTGLYEQYF. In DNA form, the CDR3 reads TGCGCCAGCAGCCAAGATCCAACAGGGCTCTACGAGCAGTACTTC.

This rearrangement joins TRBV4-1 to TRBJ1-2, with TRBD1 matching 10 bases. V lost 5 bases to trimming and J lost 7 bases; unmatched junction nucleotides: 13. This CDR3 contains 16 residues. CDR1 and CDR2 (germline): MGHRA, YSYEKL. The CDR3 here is CASSVSSLGTGVGYTF. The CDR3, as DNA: TGCGCCAGCAGCGTGTCCTCTTTGGGGACAGGGGTTGGCTACACCTTC.

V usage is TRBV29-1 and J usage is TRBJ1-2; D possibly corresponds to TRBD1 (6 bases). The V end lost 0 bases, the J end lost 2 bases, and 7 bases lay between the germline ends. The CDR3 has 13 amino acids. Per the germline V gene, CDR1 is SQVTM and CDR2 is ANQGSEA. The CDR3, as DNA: TGCAGCGTTGAAGATGGGACAAACTATGGCTACACCTTC. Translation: CSVEDGTNYGYTF.

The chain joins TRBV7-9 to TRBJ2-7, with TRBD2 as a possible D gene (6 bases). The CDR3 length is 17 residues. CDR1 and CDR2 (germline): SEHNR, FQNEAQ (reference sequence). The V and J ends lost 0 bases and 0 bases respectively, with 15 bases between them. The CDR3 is CASSLAGDSPSSYEQYF. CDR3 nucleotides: TGTGCCAGCAGCTTAGCGGGGGACTCCCCAAGCTCCTACGAGCAGTACTTC.

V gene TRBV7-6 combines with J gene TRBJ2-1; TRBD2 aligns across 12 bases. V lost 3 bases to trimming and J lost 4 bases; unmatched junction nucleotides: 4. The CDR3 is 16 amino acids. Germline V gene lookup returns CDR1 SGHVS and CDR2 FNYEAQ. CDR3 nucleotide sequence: TGTGCCAGCAGCTTGACTAGCGGGGGATGGTACAATGAGCAGTTCTTC. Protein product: CASSLTSGGWYNEQFF.

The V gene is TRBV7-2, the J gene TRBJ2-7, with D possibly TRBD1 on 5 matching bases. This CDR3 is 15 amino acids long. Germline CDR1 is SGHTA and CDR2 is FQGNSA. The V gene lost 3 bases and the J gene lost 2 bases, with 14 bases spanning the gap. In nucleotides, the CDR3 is TGTGCCAGCAGCTTTGACCCAGGGCTACCCTACGAGCAGTACTTC. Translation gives CASSFDPGLPYEQYF.

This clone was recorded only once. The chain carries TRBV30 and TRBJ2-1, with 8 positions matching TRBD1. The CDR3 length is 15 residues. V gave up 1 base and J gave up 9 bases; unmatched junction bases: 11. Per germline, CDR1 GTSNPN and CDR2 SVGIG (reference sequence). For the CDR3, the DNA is TGTGCCTGGAGTGGAGAGGACAGGGCAGTGGGTGAGCAGTTCTTC. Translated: CAWSGEDRAVGEQFF.